A single sample gave rise to the 4 T cell receptor beta chains below, sequenced in a study of a mutant IDH1 vaccine in newly diagnosed glioma. Regarding time point: week 47, end of study. Doses comprised 300 ug of mutant IDH1 20-mer peptide each, plus topical imiquimod. What these receptors recognize is not known. Libraries were prepared by immunoSEQ multiplex PCR; TCRdb keeps only in-frame clonotypes and omits some of them. The top ten hold around a sixth of the sample, which has tens of thousands of clones, approximately 86% seen once. This material consisted of PBMCs, taken from a glioma patient whose treatment included an IDH1 peptide vaccine. The receptors were sampled from a man aged 18-30 years with glioma. Some clones in this sample may be carry-over from other donors' samples.

The CDR3 region has the DNA TGCAGTGCTACGACTAGCGGGAGGCAGTATTTT. This gives the protein CSATTSGRQYF. The chain carries TRBV20-1 and TRBJ2-3, with 12 bases fitting TRBD2. J was trimmed by 11 bases and V by 4 bases; bases with no gene match: 1. The CDR3 sequence is 11 residues long. Germline CDR1 and CDR2: DFQATT and SNEGSKA (reference sequence).

V gene TRBV6-5 combines with J gene TRBJ2-7, with 7 nucleotides matching TRBD2. The CDR3 is 13 amino acids. Unmatched junction bases numbered 6, after V lost 8 bases and J lost 2 bases. Germline V CDR1 and CDR2: MNHEY, SVGAGI. CDR3 residues: CASRPGRAYEQYF. The CDR3 nucleotides read TGTGCCAGCCGGCCGGGGAGGGCCTACGAGCAGTACTTC.

The rearrangement joins TRBV7-2 to TRBJ2-2, with D possibly matching TRBD1 (6 bases). V was shortened by 5 bases and J by 6 bases, with 13 bases between the two germline ends. CDR3 size: 14 residues. CDR1 and CDR2 from the germline V gene are SGHTA and FQGNSA. CDR3 sequence: CASSARTGPGELFF. The DNA of the CDR3 is TGTGCCAGCAGCGCTCGAACAGGGCCCGGGGAGCTGTTTTTT.

V is TRBV5-4 and J is TRBJ1-3; tentative D call: TRBD1 (5 bases). The CDR3 has 14 amino acids. The V gene lost 1 base and the J gene lost 2 bases, with 7 bases spanning the gap. Germline CDR1 and CDR2: SGHNT and YYREEE (reference sequence). The CDR3 nucleotides read TGTGCCAGCAGCTTGCAGGGAGCTGGAAACACCATATATTTT. It specifies CASSLQGAGNTIYF.